The 22 T cell receptor beta chains given below trace back to one sample, sequenced in a study of cytomegalovirus exposure and HLA in healthy donors. PCR primers comprised 60 Vbeta and 13 Jbeta primers. Using immunoSEQ multiplex PCR, the repertoire was profiled, and TCRdb retains in-frame clones only, with some absent. Altogether 200,000 or so clones are present, 75% to 80% being singletons, with the ten largest covering around 2%. Material for sequencing was PBMCs. The source is a man aged 18 to 35 in good health and CMV-seronegative.

This rearrangement joins TRBV7-2 to TRBJ2-7; tentative D call: TRBD2 (6 bases). The CDR3 has 16 amino acids. V was pared by 4 bases and J by 3 bases, with 19 bases between. Germline V CDR1 and CDR2: SGHTA, FQGNSA. Written as DNA, the CDR3 is TGTGCCAGCAGCTCCCCGTTGGGACTGACCAACTACGAGCAGTACTTC. Translation: CASSSPLGLTNYEQYF.

This sequence joins TRBV28 and TRBJ2-2, with 8 bases identical to TRBD1. The CDR3 has 15 residues. Per the germline V gene, CDR1 is MDHEN and CDR2 is SYDVKM. The V and J ends lost 4 bases and 4 bases, in that order; junction bases with no gene match: 5. CDR3 region: CASSSGQDLTGELFF. CDR3 in DNA: TGTGCCAGCAGTTCGGGACAGGATCTCACCGGGGAGCTGTTTTTT.

The rearrangement joins TRBV9 to TRBJ1-2; tentative D call: TRBD1 (6 bases). CDR1 is SGDLS, CDR2 YYNGEE, per germline. V was trimmed by 3 bases and J by 10 bases, leaving 13 bases between them. This CDR3 has 12 residues. CDR3 residues: CASSGDRPDYTF. CDR3 nucleotide sequence: TGTGCCAGCAGCGGCGACAGGCCGGACTACACCTTC.

This clone was counted a few times. The chain couples TRBV7-9 to TRBJ2-7; D possibly corresponds to TRBD1 (5 bases). V lost 3 bases and J lost 10, with 10 bases in between. The CDR3 length is 11 residues. CDR1 and CDR2 (germline): SEHNR, FQNEAQ (reference sequence). The CDR3 reads CASSFSDRQYF. Here the CDR3 DNA reads TGTGCCAGCAGCTTTTCCGACAGACAGTACTTC.

V and J are TRBV6-5 and TRBJ1-2, with a tentative D call TRBD1 (5 bases). This CDR3 comprises 15 residues. CDR1 is MNHEY and CDR2 is SVGAGI in the germline V gene. V shed 0 bases and J shed 4 bases, with 12 bases lying between them. The CDR3 sequence: CASSYSGQGGYGYTF. CDR3 DNA sequence: TGTGCCAGCAGTTACTCTGGTCAGGGTGGCTATGGCTACACCTTC.

This clone came up a few times. The rearrangement links TRBV9 to TRBJ1-5; D is perhaps TRBD1 (5 bases). Trimming removed 0 bases from V and 1 base from J, with 5 bases in between. CDR1 and CDR2 from the germline V gene are SGDLS and YYNGEE. This CDR3 contains 14 residues. The CDR3, as DNA: TGTGCCAGCAGCGTAGAGGGGAGCAATCAGCCCCAGCATTTT. Its translation: CASSVEGSNQPQHF. The full variable domain, its missing parts supplied by reference TRBV9 and TRBJ1-5, is DSGVTQTPKHLITATGQRVTLRCSPRSGDLSVYWYQQSLDQGLQFLIQYYNGEERAKGNILERFSAQQFPDLHSELNLSSLELGDSALYFCASSVEGSNQPQHFGDGTRLSIL.

The chain joins TRBV29-1 to TRBJ2-5, with a weak D call TRBD1 (6 bases). The last part of the DNA fits TRBJ2-7 better; the J call may be wrong. The CDR3 covers 17 residues. Germline V gives CDR1 SQVTM, CDR2 ANQGSEA. This CDR3 is CSVDARGLASGRSEQYF. DNA for the CDR3: TGCAGCGTTGATGCCAGGGGCTTAGCCTCGGGACGGTCCGAGCAGTACTTC.

The J gene is TRBJ2-6, the V gene TRBV9, with D uncertain. V shed 4 bases and J shed 2 bases, with 10 bases lying between them. The CDR3 is 15 amino acids. Germline CDR1 reads SGDLS; CDR2 reads YYNGEE. The CDR3 sequence: CASSPPSTGANVLTF. CDR3 DNA: TGTGCCAGCAGCCCACCTAGTACTGGGGCCAACGTCCTGACTTTC.

The CDR3 sequence: CAWSLKTGLLDTQYF. CDR3 in DNA: TGTGCCTGGAGTCTAAAGACGGGACTCCTAGATACGCAGTATTTT. The chain combines TRBV30 with TRBJ2-3; the D gene is possibly TRBD2 (6 bases). Germline V CDR1 and CDR2: GTSNPN, SVGIG (reference sequence). Deletions cut 2 bases from V and 5 bases from J, with 17 bases between. This CDR3 is built from 15 residues.

This chain joins TRBV6-5 and TRBJ2-7; D is undetermined. This CDR3 is built from 15 residues. Germline V gene sequence: CDR1 MNHEY, CDR2 SVGAGI. The V end lost 0 bases, the J end lost 6 bases, and 15 bases lay between the germline ends. The CDR3 loop reads CASSYSPQPEAEQYF. CDR3 bases: TGTGCCAGCAGTTACTCGCCCCAACCCGAAGCCGAGCAGTACTTC.

The table lists this clone with a few counts. The chain uses TRBV6-6 and TRBJ2-3; perhaps TRBD1 as D (6 bases). The V gene lost 6 bases and the J gene lost 5 bases, with 15 bases spanning the gap. The CDR3 contains 14 residues. Germline values: CDR1 MNHNY, CDR2 SVGAGI (reference sequence). The CDR3 here is CASSYREYGDTQYF. The CDR3 DNA reads TGTGCCAGCAGCTACAGGGAGTATGGAGATACGCAGTATTTT.

This clone was seen only once. The chain employs TRBV5-8 and TRBJ2-4; 7 bases are a match to TRBD1. The ends lost 5 bases at V and 8 bases at J; junction bases unmatched: 7. The CDR3 sequence is 13 residues long. Germline V lookup: CDR1 SGHTS, CDR2 YDEGEE. CDR3 residues: CASRGRGWDIQYF. The CDR3 region has the DNA TGTGCCAGCAGGGGCAGGGGGTGGGACATTCAGTACTTC.

This clone occurred a few times. The chain carries TRBV7-9 and TRBJ2-7, with 7 bases fitting TRBD1. This CDR3 is 16 amino acids long. The germline V gene has CDR1 SEHNR and CDR2 FQNEAQ (reference sequence). Germline trimming cut 5 bases from V and 0 bases from J; bases unmatched to any gene: 10. CDR3 amino acids: CASSPGTALFSYEQYF. In DNA, the CDR3 is TGTGCCAGCAGCCCCGGGACAGCTCTCTTCTCCTACGAGCAGTACTTC.

The gene calls are TRBV7-3 and TRBJ2-1; 14 bases align to TRBD2. Germline trimming cut 3 bases from V and 8 bases from J; bases unmatched to any gene: 3. The CDR3 sequence is 15 residues long. Germline V CDR1 and CDR2: SGHTA, FQGTGA. The CDR3 DNA sequence: TGTGCCAGCAGCTTCGGACTAGCGGGGGGATATGAGCAGTTCTTC. Translated, it gives CASSFGLAGGYEQFF.

The V and J genes are TRBV6-1 and TRBJ2-1; the D gene is possibly TRBD1 (6 bases). Trimming shortened V by 6 bases and J by 7 bases, and 16 bases separated the two germline ends. The CDR3 is 14 amino acids. Germline lookup yields CDR1 MNHNS and CDR2 SASEGT. The CDR3 coding sequence is TGTGCCAGCAGGAAGGGGGATTATGGGAATGAGCAGTTCTTC. Translated, it gives CASRKGDYGNEQFF.

The CDR3 DNA reads TGTGCCAGCAGCCGAAATCAGCAGCGGGGCCCTTTTCATTCGGAGACCCAGTACTTC. It yields the protein CASSRNQQRGPFHSETQYF. The genes are TRBV5-4 and TRBJ2-5; 7 bases fit TRBD2. With 4 bases clipped from V and 5 bases from J, the junction kept 23 bases outside the gene matches. In germline, CDR1 is SGHNT, CDR2 YYREEE (reference sequence). The CDR3 extends over 19 amino acids.

The genes are TRBV30 and TRBJ2-5; 8 bases are a match to TRBD1. Losses at the gene ends were 2 bases for V and 2 bases for J; bases not matched to a gene: 1. The CDR3 runs to 13 residues. CDR1 is GTSNPN and CDR2 is SVGIG in the germline V gene (reference sequence). The CDR3 spells CAWSTGGQETQYF. CDR3 coding DNA: TGTGCCTGGAGTACAGGGGGGCAAGAGACCCAGTACTTC.

V is TRBV4-3 and J is TRBJ1-1; the D is unclear. The germline CDR1 and CDR2 sequences are LGHNA and YSLEER. Trimming shortened V by 4 bases and J by 6 bases, and 18 bases separated the two germline ends. The CDR3 consists of 15 residues. The DNA for the CDR3 is TGCGCCAGCAGCCGCCAGGTAACAGCACCGTCTGAAGCTTTCTTT. Translation gives CASSRQVTAPSEAFF.

The table lists this clone with a count of one. In nucleotides, the CDR3 is TGCGCCAGCAGCTTGACAGGGGGCGTAAAGACTGAAGCTTTCTTT. Translated, it gives CASSLTGGVKTEAFF. The chain employs TRBV5-1 and TRBJ1-1; 9 bases are a match to TRBD1. Trimming cost V 1 base and J 5 bases; bases outside gene matches: 6. Germline assignment: CDR1 SGHRS and CDR2 YFSETQ. This CDR3 comprises 15 residues.

J is TRBJ2-7 and V is TRBV7-2; D possibly corresponds to TRBD2 (6 bases). Germline V gene lookup returns CDR1 SGHTA and CDR2 FQGNSA. The CDR3 has 13 amino acids. Trimming took off 1 base at V and 7 bases at J, with 11 bases between the two ends. The CDR3 is CASSLEVGGEQYF. In nucleotides, the CDR3 is TGTGCCAGCAGCTTAGAGGTTGGAGGGGAGCAGTACTTC.

A single count supports this clone. This chain connects TRBV2 to TRBJ2-7; 7 bases agree with TRBD1. This CDR3 region has 15 residues. Germline values: CDR1 SNHLY, CDR2 FYNNEI. J was trimmed by 3 bases and V by 7 bases; bases with no gene match: 12. This CDR3 is CASTGGIVNSYEQYF. DNA for the CDR3: TGTGCCAGCACAGGGGGTATAGTAAATAGCTACGAGCAGTACTTC.

The V gene is TRBV5-1, the J gene TRBJ2-5, with D perhaps matching TRBD1 (5 bases). V was pared by 4 bases and J by 6 bases, with 25 bases between. Germline loops: CDR1 SGHRS, CDR2 YFSETQ. The CDR3 has 17 residues. In DNA form, the CDR3 reads TGCGCCAGCAGCCCCGCCCAGGGCGCGGTGGGGATGAAGACCCAGTACTTC. This gives the protein CASSPAQGAVGMKTQYF. The entire variable domain, with the rest obtained from reference TRBV5-1 and TRBJ2-5, is as follows: KAGVTQTPRYLIKTRGQQVTLSCSPISGHRSVSWYQQTPGQGLQFLFEYFSETQRNKGNFPGRFSGRQFSNSRSEMNVSTLELGDSALYLCASSPAQGAVGMKTQYFGPGTRLLVL.